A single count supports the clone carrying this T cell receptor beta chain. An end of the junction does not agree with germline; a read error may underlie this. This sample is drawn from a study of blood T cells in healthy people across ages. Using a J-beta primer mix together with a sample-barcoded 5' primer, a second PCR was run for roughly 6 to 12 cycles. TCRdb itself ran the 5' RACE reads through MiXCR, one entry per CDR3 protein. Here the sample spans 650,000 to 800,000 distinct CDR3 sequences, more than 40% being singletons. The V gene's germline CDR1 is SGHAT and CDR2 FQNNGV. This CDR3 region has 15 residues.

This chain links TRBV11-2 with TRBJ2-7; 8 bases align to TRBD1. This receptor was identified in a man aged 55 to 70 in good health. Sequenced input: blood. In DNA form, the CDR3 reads TGTGCCTGCAGTTATGACAGGGGCGGATCCTACGAGCAGTACTTC. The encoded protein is CACSYDRGGSYEQYF.